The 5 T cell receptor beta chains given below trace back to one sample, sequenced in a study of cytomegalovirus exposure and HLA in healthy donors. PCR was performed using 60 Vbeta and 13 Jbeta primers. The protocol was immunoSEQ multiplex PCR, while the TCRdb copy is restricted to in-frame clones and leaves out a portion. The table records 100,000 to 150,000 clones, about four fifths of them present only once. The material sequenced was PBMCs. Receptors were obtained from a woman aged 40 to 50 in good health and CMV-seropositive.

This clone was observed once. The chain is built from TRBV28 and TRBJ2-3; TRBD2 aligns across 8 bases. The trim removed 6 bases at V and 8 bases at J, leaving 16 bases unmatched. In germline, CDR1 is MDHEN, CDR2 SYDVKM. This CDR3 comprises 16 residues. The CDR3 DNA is TGTGCCAGCAGCTCCACCTCAGCGGGAGAAGGTGCTACGCAGTATTTT. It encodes CASSSTSAGEGATQYF.

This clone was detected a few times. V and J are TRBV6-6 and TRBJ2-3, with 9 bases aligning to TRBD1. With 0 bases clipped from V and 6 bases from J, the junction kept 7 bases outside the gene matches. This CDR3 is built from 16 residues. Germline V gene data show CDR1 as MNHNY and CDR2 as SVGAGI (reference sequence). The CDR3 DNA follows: TGTGCCAGCAGTTACTCAGGGACAGGGAGGGTTGATACGCAGTATTTT. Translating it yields CASSYSGTGRVDTQYF.

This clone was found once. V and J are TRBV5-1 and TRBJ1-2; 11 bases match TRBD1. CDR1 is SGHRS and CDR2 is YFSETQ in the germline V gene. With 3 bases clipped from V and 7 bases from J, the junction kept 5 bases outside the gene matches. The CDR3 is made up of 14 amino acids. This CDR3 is CASSSDRGRGGYTF. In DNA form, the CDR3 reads TGCGCCAGCAGCTCGGACAGGGGGCGCGGTGGCTACACCTTC.

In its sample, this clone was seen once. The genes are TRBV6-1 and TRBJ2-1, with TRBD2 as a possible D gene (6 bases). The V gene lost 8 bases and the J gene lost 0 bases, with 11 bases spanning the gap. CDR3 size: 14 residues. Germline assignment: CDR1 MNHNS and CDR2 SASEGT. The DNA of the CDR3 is TGTGCCAGCGGGAGCGGGCGCTCCTACAATGAGCAGTTCTTC. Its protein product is CASGSGRSYNEQFF.

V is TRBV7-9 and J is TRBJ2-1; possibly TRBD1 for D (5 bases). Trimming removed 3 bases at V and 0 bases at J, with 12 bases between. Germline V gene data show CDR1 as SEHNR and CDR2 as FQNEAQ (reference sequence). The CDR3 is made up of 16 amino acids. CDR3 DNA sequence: TGTGCCAGCAGCTTGGATGGGGCGAGCTCCTACAATGAGCAGTTCTTC. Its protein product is CASSLDGASSYNEQFF.